The next 9 T cell receptor beta chains were all read from a single sample in a study of human T cells and chemical hapten exposure. The time point here: pre-sensitization, week 0. The sample's treatment: therapeutic diphenylcyclopropenone sensitization with weekly scalp DPC. MiXCR, applied by TCRdb to the RACE reads, yields one record per CDR3 protein. The sample has fewer than 300,000 distinct CDR3 sequences; 7% to 10% are singletons. Sequencing used whole blood, obtained in connection with sensitization to the hapten diphenylcyclopropenone (DPC). The receptors were sampled from a middle-aged woman with alopecia areata. Some clones in this sample may be carry-over from other donors' samples.

The V call is TRBV28, the J call TRBJ2-5, with D maybe TRBD1 (5 bases). V was clipped by 2 bases and J by 3 bases, with 16 bases between them. Germline V gives CDR1 MDHEN, CDR2 SYDVKM. This CDR3 is built from 16 residues. The DNA for the CDR3 is TGTGCCAGCAGTTTAGATCAGGGATCCCCCAAAGAGACCCAGTACTTC. It encodes CASSLDQGSPKETQYF.

A few counts support this clonotype. The J gene is TRBJ1-2, the V gene TRBV20-1; 7 bases align to TRBD1. The CDR3 has 12 amino acids. With 4 bases clipped from V and 7 bases from J, the junction kept 6 bases outside the gene matches. The germline CDR1 and CDR2 sequences are DFQATT and SNEGSKA (reference sequence). The CDR3 region is CSATRQGAGYTF. The CDR3 DNA reads TGCAGTGCTACCCGACAGGGTGCTGGCTACACCTTC.

This clonotype appeared many times. CDR3 DNA sequence: TGTGCCAGCAGCTCCTGGGACAGAGACACAGATACGCAGTATTTT. Protein product: CASSSWDRDTDTQYF. The V and J genes are TRBV7-9 and TRBJ2-3; 7 nucleotides agree with TRBD1. The CDR3 is made up of 15 amino acids. V was clipped by 4 bases and J by 2 bases; unmatched bases: 6. Germline values: CDR1 SEHNR, CDR2 FQNEAQ (reference sequence). Supplemented by reference TRBV7-9 and TRBJ2-3, the full variable domain reads DTGVSQNPRHKITKRGQNVTFRCDPISEHNRLYWYRQTLGQGPEFLTYFQNEAQLEKSRLLSDRFSAERPKGSFSTLEIQRTEQGDSAMYLCASSSWDRDTDTQYFGPGTRLTVL.

For this clonotype: As the CDR3 is not closed by the conserved phenylalanine or tryptophan, this likely results from a read error. The chain recombines TRBV11-3 with TRBJ2-3, with 7 bases lining up with TRBD1. Trimming at V came to 1 base and at J to 6 bases, leaving 4 bases not matched to a gene. The CDR3 is made up of 14 amino acids. Per the germline V gene, CDR1 is SGHNT and CDR2 is YENEEA. CDR3 nucleotides: TGTGCCAGCAGCTTAGGAGACAGGGTGGATACGCAGTATTCT. Protein: CASSLGDRVDTQYS.

V and J are TRBV11-3 and TRBJ2-1, with 11 positions matching TRBD2. With 2 bases clipped from V and 4 bases from J, the junction kept 1 base outside the gene matches. Germline-derived CDR1 and CDR2 are SGHNT and YENEEA. The CDR3 contains 15 residues. The CDR3 DNA sequence: TGTGCCAGCAGCTTAATAGCGGGAGGGTACAATGAGCAGTTCTTC. It translates to CASSLIAGGYNEQFF. Full variable domain (missing parts from reference TRBV11-3 and TRBJ2-1): EAGVVQSPRYKIIEKKQPVAFWCNPISGHNTLYWYLQNLGQGPELLIRYENEEAVDDSQLPKDRFSAERLKGVDSTLKIQPAELGDSAVYLCASSLIAGGYNEQFFGPGTRLTVL.

This clonotype was seen only a few times. The gene calls are TRBV20-1 and TRBJ1-6; possible D gene TRBD1, 6 bases. V was shortened by 1 base and J by 8 bases, with 15 bases between the two germline ends. The germline gives CDR1 DFQATT, CDR2 SNEGSKA (reference sequence). This CDR3 comprises 15 residues. The CDR3 region has the DNA TGCAGTGCTAGAGTGGAGGGGGGGTATCATTCACCCCTCCACTTT. Translation: CSARVEGGYHSPLHF.

This clonotype was detected a few times. The gene calls are TRBV6-5 and TRBJ2-3; 8 nucleotides agree with TRBD2. The CDR3 contains 16 residues. The V gene end was trimmed by 6 bases and the J gene end by 5 bases; junction bases not matched to a gene: 13. CDR1 MNHEY and CDR2 SVGAGI come from the germline V gene. DNA for the CDR3: TGTGCCAGCAGCCCTCGACTAGCGTCTAGGGGAGATACGCAGTATTTT. Protein: CASSPRLASRGDTQYF.

This clonotype was detected once. The chain employs TRBV4-2 and TRBJ2-5, with D possibly being TRBD1 or TRBD2 (6 bases each). The ends were cut back, 1 base at V and 1 base at J, with 10 bases in the middle. Germline assignment: CDR1 LGHNA and CDR2 YNFKEQ. The length of the CDR3 is 15 residues. The CDR3, as DNA: TGTGCCAGCAGCCAAGTGGAGGGGGGCCAAGAGACCCAGTACTTC. This encodes CASSQVEGGQETQYF.

This clonotype has only a few counts. The J gene is TRBJ2-5, the V gene TRBV7-9, with D possibly matching TRBD1 (6 bases). The CDR3 consists of 15 residues. The germline V gene encodes CDR1 SEHNR and CDR2 FQNEAQ (reference sequence). Trimming removed 5 bases from V and 2 bases from J, with 15 bases in between. CDR3 loop: CASSQGSRLQETQYF. For the CDR3, the DNA is TGTGCCAGCAGCCAGGGGTCCAGGTTACAAGAGACCCAGTACTTC.